This T cell receptor (beta chain) was sequenced during a study of cytomegalovirus exposure and HLA in healthy donors. Study summary: The use of the same platform for the 110 or so validation repertoires and the approximately 690 first-cohort repertoires was reported by a later analysis.

TCRdb's copy holds only in-frame clones and misses some; the assay was immunoSEQ multiplex PCR. The data hold about 160,000 clones, with 89% observed a single time. The clonotype was recovered from a man aged 18-30 years in good health and CMV-seropositive. Material: PBMCs.

CDR3 residues: CASKTSGRAEQYF. The CDR3 DNA follows: TGTGCCAGCAAGACTAGCGGGAGAGCCGAGCAGTACTTC. The chain joins TRBV2 to TRBJ2-7; 12 bases align to TRBD2. Germline CDR1 SNHLY, CDR2 FYNNEI. J lost 6 bases, V lost 7 bases, and 4 bases had no gene match. The CDR3 loop spans 13 amino acids.